The T cell receptor (beta chain) described here comes from a study of shared clonotypes between healthy human individuals. The study's findings and limits: Non-shared clonotypes had lower generation probabilities than those shared by all four donors.

This clone was counted only a few times. Antigen specificity is unknown. The data were produced by immunoSEQ multiplex PCR, yet TCRdb's version contains in-frame clones alone and is incomplete. The table has around 2.1 million clones, approximately 94% seen once. CD45RO negativity and positive selection for CCR7 defined naive CD8 cells, a population that excluded terminally differentiated effector memory CD45RA+ cells. This clonotype was sampled from a man aged 18 to 29 in good health. Some clones in this sample may be carry-over from other donors' samples. Sequencing was carried out using naive CD8+ T cells from PBMCs.

The CDR3 region is CASSWAWGNTEAFF. CDR3 in DNA: TGTGCCAGCAGTTGGGCCTGGGGGAACACTGAAGCTTTCTTT. This chain joins TRBV28 and TRBJ1-1, with D unclear. CDR1 and CDR2 from the germline V gene are MDHEN and SYDVKM. V was cut by 4 bases and J by 1 base, with 10 bases left in between. CDR3 length equals 14 residues.